This TCR beta chain was profiled in a study of T cells in Graves' hyperthyroidism and ophthalmopathy. Clinical symptoms, serum thyroxine, TRAb, thyroid ultrasound and orbital computed tomography established diagnosis. This clonotype came up many times. Antigen unknown. The V end was cut by 0 bases, the J end by 5 bases, with 16 bases between. This CDR3 is 16 amino acids long. The germline gives CDR1 ENHRY, CDR2 SYGVKD. Study-wide findings and caveats: Model output signaled ophthalmopathy a median 6.5 months ahead of onset.

Researchers amplified the TCR beta CDR3 regions from RNA transcripts. HTBI primers drove first-round RT-PCR of the TCR CDR3. Each CDR3 protein is one row after TCRdb ran MiXCR on the multiplex PCR reads. Here the sample spans fewer than 550,000 distinct CDR3 sequences, around a quarter being singletons. The sample comprised blood. The V gene is TRBV10-3, the J gene TRBJ2-5; D might be TRBD1 (5 bases). This receptor was obtained from a woman aged 25 to 45 with Graves' ophthalmopathy. Here the CDR3 reads CAISESTWGSGETQYF. The CDR3 nucleotides read TGTGCCATCAGTGAGTCGACATGGGGATCAGGGGAGACCCAGTACTTC.